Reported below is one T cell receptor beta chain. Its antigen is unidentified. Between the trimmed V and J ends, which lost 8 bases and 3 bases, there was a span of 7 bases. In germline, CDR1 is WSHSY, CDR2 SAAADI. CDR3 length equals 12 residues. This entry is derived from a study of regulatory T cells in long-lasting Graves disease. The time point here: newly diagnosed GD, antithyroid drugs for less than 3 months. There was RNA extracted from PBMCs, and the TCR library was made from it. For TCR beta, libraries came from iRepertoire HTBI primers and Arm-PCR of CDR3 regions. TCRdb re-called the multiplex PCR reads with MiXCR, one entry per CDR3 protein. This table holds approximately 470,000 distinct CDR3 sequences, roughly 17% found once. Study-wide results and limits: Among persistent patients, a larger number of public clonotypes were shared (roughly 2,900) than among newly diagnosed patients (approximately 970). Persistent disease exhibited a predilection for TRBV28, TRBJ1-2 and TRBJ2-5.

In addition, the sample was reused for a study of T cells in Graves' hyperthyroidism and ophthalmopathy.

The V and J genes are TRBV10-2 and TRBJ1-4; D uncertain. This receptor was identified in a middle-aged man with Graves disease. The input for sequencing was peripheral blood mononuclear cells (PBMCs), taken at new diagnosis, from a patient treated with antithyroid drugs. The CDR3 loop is CASSDPNEKLFF. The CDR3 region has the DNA TGCGCCAGCTCCGACCCTAATGAAAAACTGTTTTTT.